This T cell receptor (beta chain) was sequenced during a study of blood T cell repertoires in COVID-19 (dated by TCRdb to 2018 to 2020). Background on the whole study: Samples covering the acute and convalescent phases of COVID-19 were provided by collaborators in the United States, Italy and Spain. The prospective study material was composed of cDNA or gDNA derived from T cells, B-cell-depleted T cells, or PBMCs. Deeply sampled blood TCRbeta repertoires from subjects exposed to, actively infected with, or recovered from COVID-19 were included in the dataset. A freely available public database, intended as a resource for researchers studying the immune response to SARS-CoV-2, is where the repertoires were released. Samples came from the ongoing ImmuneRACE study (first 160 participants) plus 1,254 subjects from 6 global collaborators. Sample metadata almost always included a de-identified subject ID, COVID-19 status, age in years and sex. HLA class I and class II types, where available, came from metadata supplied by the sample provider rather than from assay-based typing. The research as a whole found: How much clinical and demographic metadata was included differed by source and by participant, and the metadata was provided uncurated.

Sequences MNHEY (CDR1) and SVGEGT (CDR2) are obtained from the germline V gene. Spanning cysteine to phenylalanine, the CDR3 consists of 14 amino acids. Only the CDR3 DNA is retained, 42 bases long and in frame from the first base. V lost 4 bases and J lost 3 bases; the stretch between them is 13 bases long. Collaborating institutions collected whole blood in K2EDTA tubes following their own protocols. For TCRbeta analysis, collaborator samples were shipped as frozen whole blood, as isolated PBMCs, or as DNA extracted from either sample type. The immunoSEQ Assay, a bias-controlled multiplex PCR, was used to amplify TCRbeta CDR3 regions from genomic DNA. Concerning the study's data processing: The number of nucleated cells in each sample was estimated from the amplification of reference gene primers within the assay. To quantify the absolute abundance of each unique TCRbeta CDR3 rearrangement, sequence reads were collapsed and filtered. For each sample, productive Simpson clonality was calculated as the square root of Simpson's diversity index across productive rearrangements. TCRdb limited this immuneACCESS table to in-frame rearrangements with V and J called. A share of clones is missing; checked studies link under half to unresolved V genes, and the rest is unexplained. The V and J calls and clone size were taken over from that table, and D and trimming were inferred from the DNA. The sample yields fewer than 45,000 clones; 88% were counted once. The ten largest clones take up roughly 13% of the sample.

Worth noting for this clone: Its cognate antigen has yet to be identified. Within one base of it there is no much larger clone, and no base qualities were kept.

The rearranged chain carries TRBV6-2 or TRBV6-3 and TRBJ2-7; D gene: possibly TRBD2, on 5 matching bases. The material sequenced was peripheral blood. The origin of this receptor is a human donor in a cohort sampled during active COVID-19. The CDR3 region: CASSSHHDYYEQYF. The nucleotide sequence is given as TGTGCCAGCAGTTCCCATCACGACTACTACGAGCAGTACTTC.